This TCR beta chain was found in a study of cytomegalovirus exposure and HLA in healthy donors. Study-wide results and caveats: Earlier analysis found most TCR beta V segments productive about 90% or about 30% of the time. HLA alleles showed associations with 16,951 TCR beta sequences in a later analysis, at a 0.05 false discovery rate. Later analysis found that TCR beta chains associated with HLA were more clonally expanded than other, equally common chains. Both high specificity and high sensitivity reportedly marked the classifier's diagnosis of cytomegalovirus status.

This PCR relied on a set of 60 Vbeta primers and 13 Jbeta primers. Assay: immunoSEQ multiplex PCR; the TCRdb copy retains only in-frame clones and omits some. The profile covers a few hundred thousand clones, with over 60% appearing a single time and about 1.8% taken by the ten largest. Comment on this clone: What it binds is not known.

The CDR3 has 15 amino acids. The germline V gene encodes CDR1 SGHRS and CDR2 YFSETQ. The source material was PBMCs. The clonotype comes from a man between 18 and 29 years old in good health and CMV-seronegative. The chain employs TRBV5-1 and TRBJ2-5, with D perhaps matching TRBD2 (5 bases). Near its end, the DNA agrees better with TRBJ2-7, so the J call may be wrong. The CDR3: CASTSGGLYRYEQYF. CDR3 coding DNA: TGCGCCAGCACCTCCGGCGGGCTGTACCGGTACGAGCAGTACTTC.